The 17 T cell receptor beta chains below come from one sample, sequenced in a study of T cell responses to AZD1222 COVID-19 vaccine. Repertoires were generated with immunoSEQ multiplex PCR, while TCRdb's copy carries only in-frame clones and drops some. The table shows about 200,000 clones, with about 86% occurring only once. The sequences come from peripheral blood, collected on day 0 of AZD1222 vaccination. These receptors all stem from an adult in good health.

The chain uses TRBV12-3 or TRBV12-4 and TRBJ2-5; D gene unclear. The germline V and J ends were trimmed by 10 bases and 5 bases, with 11 bases remaining between them. The CDR3 consists of 11 residues. CDR3 in DNA: TGTGCCACACGGATTCAGGAGACCCAGTACTTC. This encodes CATRIQETQYF.

The chain has TRBV7-8 and TRBJ1-1; D ambiguous. Per the germline V gene, CDR1 is SGHVS and CDR2 is FQNEAQ. This CDR3 is built from 14 residues. The V and J ends lost 5 bases and 8 bases respectively, with 18 bases between them. The CDR3 loop is CASSRGPETREAFF. For the CDR3, the DNA is TGTGCCAGCAGCCGAGGACCGGAGACACGGGAAGCTTTCTTT.

The V gene is TRBV3-1 (or the pseudogene TRBV3-2), the J gene TRBJ1-2; 9 nucleotides align to TRBD1. J gave up 0 bases and V 6 bases, and 8 bases lay outside the gene matches. The CDR3 spans 16 residues. In germline, CDR1 is LGHDT, CDR2 YNNKEL (reference sequence). CDR3 sequence reads: CASRDTGTGSNYGYTF. CDR3 bases: TGTGCCAGCAGGGACACCGGGACAGGGTCTAACTATGGCTACACCTTC.

V and J are TRBV7-2 and TRBJ2-3, with D perhaps TRBD1 (5 bases). Germline CDR1 and CDR2: SGHTA and FQGNSA. This CDR3 region has 13 residues. V lost 3 bases to trimming and J lost 4 bases, with 8 bases between them. The CDR3 reads CASSFLRADTQYF. The CDR3 nucleotides read TGTGCCAGCAGCTTTCTCAGGGCAGATACGCAGTATTTT.

The chain combines TRBV4-2 with TRBJ1-1; unclear D gene. V was shortened by 1 base and J by 5 bases, with 14 bases between the two germline ends. Germline V lookup: CDR1 LGHNA, CDR2 YNFKEQ. The CDR3 spans 15 residues. CDR3: CASSQVLGSGTEAFF. In nucleotides, the CDR3 is TGTGCCAGCAGCCAAGTTCTAGGGTCTGGAACTGAAGCTTTCTTT.

This clone has only one observation. The chain joins TRBV6-5 to TRBJ2-7; 9 positions match TRBD1. Trimming cost V 6 bases and J 3 bases; bases outside gene matches: 6. Germline V lookup: CDR1 MNHEY, CDR2 SVGAGI. The CDR3 has 14 amino acids. The CDR3 DNA reads as TGTGCCAGCAGGAGACGGACAGGGGACTACGAGCAGTACTTC. Residues: CASRRRTGDYEQYF.

The chain employs TRBV15 and TRBJ2-2, with a tentative D call TRBD1 (5 bases). V was pared by 0 bases and J by 3 bases, with 8 bases between. CDR1 LNHNV and CDR2 YYDKDF come from the germline V gene (reference sequence). The CDR3 runs to 15 residues. CDR3 amino acids: CATSRDRVDTGELFF. For the CDR3, the DNA is TGTGCCACCAGCAGAGACAGGGTGGACACCGGGGAGCTGTTTTTT.

Concerning this clone itself: It may be a read error: a sequence one base away is much more abundant. This sequence joins TRBV2 and TRBJ1-3, with D possibly matching TRBD1 (6 bases). Germline values: CDR1 SNHLY, CDR2 FYNNEI. The CDR3 consists of 13 residues. V lost 6 bases and J lost 2, with 8 bases in between. CDR3 sequence: CASRKGAGNTIYF. In DNA, the CDR3 is TGTGCCAGCAGGAAGGGGGCTGGAAACACCATATATTTT.

This chain connects TRBV6-2 or TRBV6-3 to TRBJ1-4; maybe TRBD1 (6 bases). The CDR3 extends over 14 amino acids. Germline-derived CDR1 and CDR2 are MNHEY and SVGEGT. V was pared by 6 bases and J by 8 bases, with 16 bases between. In DNA, the CDR3 is TGTGCCAGCAGCCCAGGGGCTGCCGAGGAAAAACTGTTTTTT. Translation gives CASSPGAAEEKLFF.

This chain joins TRBV18 and TRBJ2-1; D remains unclear. This CDR3 region has 12 residues. CDR1 and CDR2 (germline): KGHSH, LQKENI. V was clipped by 3 bases and J by 13 bases, with 13 bases between them. CDR3 residues: CASSPIGSFQFF. The CDR3 DNA reads TGTGCCAGCTCACCTATCGGGTCATTTCAGTTCTTC.

The gene calls are TRBV30 and TRBJ1-2, with a tentative D call TRBD1 (5 bases). The CDR3 has 14 amino acids. The V and J ends lost 3 bases and 12 bases respectively, with 23 bases between them. The germline V gene has CDR1 GTSNPN and CDR2 SVGIG (reference sequence). The CDR3: CAWRNPRDVRVHTF. The CDR3 DNA reads TGTGCCTGGAGGAACCCCCGGGACGTTAGGGTTCACACCTTC.

The chain is built from TRBV24-1 and TRBJ2-7; 12 positions match TRBD1. Germline lookup yields CDR1 KGHDR and CDR2 SFDVKD. Losses at the gene ends were 4 bases for V and 5 bases for J; bases not matched to a gene: 8. The CDR3 is made up of 16 amino acids. CDR3 sequence reads: CATSDTGTGGIHEQYF. For the CDR3, the DNA is TGTGCCACCAGTGACACCGGGACAGGGGGCATCCACGAGCAGTACTTC.

The genes are TRBV2 and TRBJ2-7; the match to TRBD2 covers 8 bases. V shed 3 bases, J shed 0 bases, and the junction held 4 bases outside the gene matches. The CDR3 has 15 residues. Germline values: CDR1 SNHLY, CDR2 FYNNEI. This CDR3 reads CASSDIAGNSYEQYF. The CDR3 nucleotides read TGTGCCAGCAGTGACATAGCGGGGAACTCCTACGAGCAGTACTTC.

The rearrangement joins TRBV21-1 to TRBJ1-2; the table's D call, TRBD1, was not checked against the DNA. TRBV21-1 is a known pseudogene. CDR3 length: 19 amino acids. The CDR3 bases are TGTGCCAGCAGCAAAGAATGCGAGGCCGGACAGGGGAGTAACTATGGCTACACCTTC. Its translation is CASSKECEAGQGSNYGYTF.

The rearrangement uses TRBV6-5 and TRBJ1-1; D ambiguous. The CDR3 has 15 residues. The germline CDR1 and CDR2 sequences are MNHEY and SVGAGI. Deletions cut 0 bases from V and 1 base from J, with 9 bases between. CDR3 in DNA: TGTGCCAGCAGTTACTCGAATCCCTGGAACACTGAAGCTTTCTTT. Encoded protein: CASSYSNPWNTEAFF.

This clone was counted once. V is TRBV2 and J is TRBJ2-7; 7 bases match TRBD2. J gave up 2 bases and V 10 bases, and 5 bases lay outside the gene matches. The CDR3 runs to 12 residues. The germline V gene has CDR1 SNHLY and CDR2 FYNNEI. The CDR3 sequence: CATGGRAYEQYF. Written as DNA, the CDR3 is TGTGCCACTGGAGGGAGGGCCTACGAGCAGTACTTC. Full variable domain (missing parts from reference TRBV2 and TRBJ2-7): EPEVTQTPSHQVTQMGQEVILRCVPISNHLYFYWYRQILGQKVEFLVSFYNNEISEKSEIFDDQFSVERPDGSNFTLKIRSTKLEDSAMYFCATGGRAYEQYFGPGTRLTVT.

This chain connects TRBV30 to TRBJ1-1; tentatively, D is TRBD1 (5 bases). The CDR3 totals 13 residues. Germline lookup yields CDR1 GTSNPN and CDR2 SVGIG (reference sequence). The ends were cut back, 4 bases at V and 11 bases at J, with 20 bases in the middle. The CDR3: CAWKGRVVGEAFF. In DNA form, the CDR3 reads TGTGCCTGGAAGGGCAGGGTAGTCGGGGAGGCTTTCTTT. Looking up the rest from reference TRBV30 and TRBJ1-1 gives the full variable domain: SQTIHQWPATLVQPVGSPLSLECTVEGTSNPNLYWYRQAAGRGLQLLFYSVGIGQISSEVPQNLSASRPQDRQFILSSKKLLLSDSGFYLCAWKGRVVGEAFFGQGTRLTVV.